This is a list of T cell receptor beta chains from one sample in a study of regulatory dendritic cells for organ transplantation. TCRdb keeps only in-frame clones here, not all; method: immunoSEQ multiplex PCR. The repertoire has under 40,000 clones, 75% to 95% of them found once; the top ten carry approximately 0.11%. Sample: naive CD8+ T cells from blood. These receptors were collected from a human donor in good health. Both conserved end residues are part of each CDR3. A D gene is named only where the DNA matches it firmly. Size tells how often a clone was seen (once, few, many) or the class of an expanded clone, and some rows leave it out.

TRBJ1-1,NA,TRBV2,NA,CASSEAPTALGMNTEAFF,TGTGCCAGCAGTGAAGCGCCGACCGCCCTTGGGATGAACACTGAAGCTTTCTTT
TRBJ1-2,NA,TRBV9,NA,CASSVEAGSGYGYTF,TGTGCCAGCAGCGTAGAGGCAGGGTCGGGCTATGGCTACACCTTC
TRBJ2-3,NA,TRBV9,TRBD2,CASSTSLAGRADTQYF,TGTGCCAGCAGCACCTCCCTAGCGGGGAGAGCAGATACGCAGTATTTT
TRBJ1-2,NA,TRBV30,TRBD1,CAGRQGRYGYTF,TGTGCCGGACGACAGGGGAGGTATGGCTACACCTTC
TRBJ1-1,NA,TRBV7-9,NA,CASSQDSGANTEAFF,TGTGCCAGCAGCCAAGACTCAGGGGCGAACACCGAAGCTTTCTTT
TRBJ2-7,NA,TRBV5-6,TRBD1,CASSSLGQGYEQYF,TGTGCCAGCAGCAGCCTCGGACAGGGTTACGAGCAGTACTTC
TRBJ2-7,NA,TRBV9,NA,CASSVGVLQGGDEQYF,TGTGCCAGCAGCGTAGGCGTTTTGCAGGGTGGCGACGAGCAGTACTTC
TRBJ2-2,NA,TRBV9,NA,CASSAPSTGELFF,TGTGCCAGCAGCGCCCCCTCCACCGGGGAGCTGTTTTTT
TRBJ2-7,once,TRBV5-6,TRBD1,CASSLGQSLSYEQYF,TGTGCCAGCAGTTTGGGACAGTCGCTCTCCTACGAGCAGTACTTC
TRBJ2-7,NA,TRBV5-6,NA,CASSLEADYEQYF,TGTGCCAGCAGCTTGGAAGCAGACTACGAGCAGTACTTC
TRBJ1-2,NA,TRBV7-9,TRBD1,CASSLVQGDYGYTF,TGTGCCAGCAGCTTAGTACAGGGGGACTATGGCTACACCTTC
TRBJ2-4,NA,TRBV15,NA,CATSRDRRERNIQYF,TGTGCCACCAGCAGAGATCGGAGGGAACGGAACATTCAGTACTTC
TRBJ1-5,NA,TRBV7-8,NA,CASSLTVMRSNQPQHF,TGTGCCAGCAGCTTGACGGTTATGCGTAGCAATCAGCCCCAGCATTTT
TRBJ2-4,NA,TRBV30,NA,CAWSARDPLRRNIQYF,TGTGCCTGGAGTGCCAGGGATCCATTACGTCGGAACATTCAGTACTTC
TRBJ1-2,few,TRBV6-5,NA,CASSYGAGLGYTF,TGTGCCAGCAGCTACGGGGCCGGGCTTGGCTACACCTTC
TRBJ2-2,NA,TRBV4-1,TRBD1,CASSQKGTGGSGELFF,TGCGCCAGCAGCCAGAAAGGGACAGGGGGCTCCGGGGAGCTGTTTTTT
TRBJ1-2,once,TRBV27,NA,CASSFSGFHYGYTF,TGTGCCAGCAGTTTTTCAGGGTTTCACTATGGCTACACCTTC
TRBJ2-3,NA,TRBV9,NA,CASSVDGVGVGTDTQYF,TGTGCCAGCAGCGTAGACGGTGTCGGGGTCGGAACAGATACGCAGTATTTT
TRBJ1-5,NA,TRBV5-6,NA,CASSLGNQPQHF,TGTGCCAGCAGCTTGGGGAATCAGCCCCAGCATTTT
TRBJ1-2,NA,TRBV7-9,NA,CASSIPGTRSGYTF,TGTGCCAGCAGCATTCCCGGGACACGATCTGGCTACACCTTC
TRBJ1-4,NA,TRBV5-4,NA,CASSLPEGTFEKLFF,TGTGCCAGCAGCTTGCCGGAGGGTACCTTTGAAAAACTGTTTTTT
TRBJ1-2,NA,TRBV2,NA,CALIPGQTNGYTF,TGTGCCCTTATCCCCGGACAGACTAATGGCTACACCTTC
TRBJ1-5,NA,TRBV28,NA,CASSLTGTSQPQHF,TGTGCCAGCAGTTTGACCGGGACCAGTCAGCCCCAGCATTTT
TRBJ2-1,NA,TRBV27,NA,CASTSGYNEQFF,TGTGCCAGCACAAGCGGTTACAATGAGCAGTTCTTC
TRBJ2-4,NA,TRBV6-1,TRBD1,CASYTGTGKNIQYF,TGTGCCAGCTACACCGGGACAGGCAAAAACATTCAGTACTTC
TRBJ2-7,NA,TRBV5-8,NA,CASSFPTESYEQYF,TGTGCCAGCAGCTTCCCGACAGAATCCTACGAGCAGTACTTC
TRBJ2-1,NA,TRBV19,TRBD2,CASSIMAGDNEQFF,TGTGCCAGTAGTATAATGGCGGGAGACAATGAGCAGTTCTTC
TRBJ2-3,NA,TRBV19,NA,CASSIAARASDTQYF,TGTGCCAGTAGTATAGCCGCTAGGGCGTCAGATACGCAGTATTTT
TRBJ1-5,NA,TRBV4-1,NA,CASSQLGWQPQHF,TGCGCCAGCAGCCAACTGGGGTGGCAGCCCCAGCATTTT